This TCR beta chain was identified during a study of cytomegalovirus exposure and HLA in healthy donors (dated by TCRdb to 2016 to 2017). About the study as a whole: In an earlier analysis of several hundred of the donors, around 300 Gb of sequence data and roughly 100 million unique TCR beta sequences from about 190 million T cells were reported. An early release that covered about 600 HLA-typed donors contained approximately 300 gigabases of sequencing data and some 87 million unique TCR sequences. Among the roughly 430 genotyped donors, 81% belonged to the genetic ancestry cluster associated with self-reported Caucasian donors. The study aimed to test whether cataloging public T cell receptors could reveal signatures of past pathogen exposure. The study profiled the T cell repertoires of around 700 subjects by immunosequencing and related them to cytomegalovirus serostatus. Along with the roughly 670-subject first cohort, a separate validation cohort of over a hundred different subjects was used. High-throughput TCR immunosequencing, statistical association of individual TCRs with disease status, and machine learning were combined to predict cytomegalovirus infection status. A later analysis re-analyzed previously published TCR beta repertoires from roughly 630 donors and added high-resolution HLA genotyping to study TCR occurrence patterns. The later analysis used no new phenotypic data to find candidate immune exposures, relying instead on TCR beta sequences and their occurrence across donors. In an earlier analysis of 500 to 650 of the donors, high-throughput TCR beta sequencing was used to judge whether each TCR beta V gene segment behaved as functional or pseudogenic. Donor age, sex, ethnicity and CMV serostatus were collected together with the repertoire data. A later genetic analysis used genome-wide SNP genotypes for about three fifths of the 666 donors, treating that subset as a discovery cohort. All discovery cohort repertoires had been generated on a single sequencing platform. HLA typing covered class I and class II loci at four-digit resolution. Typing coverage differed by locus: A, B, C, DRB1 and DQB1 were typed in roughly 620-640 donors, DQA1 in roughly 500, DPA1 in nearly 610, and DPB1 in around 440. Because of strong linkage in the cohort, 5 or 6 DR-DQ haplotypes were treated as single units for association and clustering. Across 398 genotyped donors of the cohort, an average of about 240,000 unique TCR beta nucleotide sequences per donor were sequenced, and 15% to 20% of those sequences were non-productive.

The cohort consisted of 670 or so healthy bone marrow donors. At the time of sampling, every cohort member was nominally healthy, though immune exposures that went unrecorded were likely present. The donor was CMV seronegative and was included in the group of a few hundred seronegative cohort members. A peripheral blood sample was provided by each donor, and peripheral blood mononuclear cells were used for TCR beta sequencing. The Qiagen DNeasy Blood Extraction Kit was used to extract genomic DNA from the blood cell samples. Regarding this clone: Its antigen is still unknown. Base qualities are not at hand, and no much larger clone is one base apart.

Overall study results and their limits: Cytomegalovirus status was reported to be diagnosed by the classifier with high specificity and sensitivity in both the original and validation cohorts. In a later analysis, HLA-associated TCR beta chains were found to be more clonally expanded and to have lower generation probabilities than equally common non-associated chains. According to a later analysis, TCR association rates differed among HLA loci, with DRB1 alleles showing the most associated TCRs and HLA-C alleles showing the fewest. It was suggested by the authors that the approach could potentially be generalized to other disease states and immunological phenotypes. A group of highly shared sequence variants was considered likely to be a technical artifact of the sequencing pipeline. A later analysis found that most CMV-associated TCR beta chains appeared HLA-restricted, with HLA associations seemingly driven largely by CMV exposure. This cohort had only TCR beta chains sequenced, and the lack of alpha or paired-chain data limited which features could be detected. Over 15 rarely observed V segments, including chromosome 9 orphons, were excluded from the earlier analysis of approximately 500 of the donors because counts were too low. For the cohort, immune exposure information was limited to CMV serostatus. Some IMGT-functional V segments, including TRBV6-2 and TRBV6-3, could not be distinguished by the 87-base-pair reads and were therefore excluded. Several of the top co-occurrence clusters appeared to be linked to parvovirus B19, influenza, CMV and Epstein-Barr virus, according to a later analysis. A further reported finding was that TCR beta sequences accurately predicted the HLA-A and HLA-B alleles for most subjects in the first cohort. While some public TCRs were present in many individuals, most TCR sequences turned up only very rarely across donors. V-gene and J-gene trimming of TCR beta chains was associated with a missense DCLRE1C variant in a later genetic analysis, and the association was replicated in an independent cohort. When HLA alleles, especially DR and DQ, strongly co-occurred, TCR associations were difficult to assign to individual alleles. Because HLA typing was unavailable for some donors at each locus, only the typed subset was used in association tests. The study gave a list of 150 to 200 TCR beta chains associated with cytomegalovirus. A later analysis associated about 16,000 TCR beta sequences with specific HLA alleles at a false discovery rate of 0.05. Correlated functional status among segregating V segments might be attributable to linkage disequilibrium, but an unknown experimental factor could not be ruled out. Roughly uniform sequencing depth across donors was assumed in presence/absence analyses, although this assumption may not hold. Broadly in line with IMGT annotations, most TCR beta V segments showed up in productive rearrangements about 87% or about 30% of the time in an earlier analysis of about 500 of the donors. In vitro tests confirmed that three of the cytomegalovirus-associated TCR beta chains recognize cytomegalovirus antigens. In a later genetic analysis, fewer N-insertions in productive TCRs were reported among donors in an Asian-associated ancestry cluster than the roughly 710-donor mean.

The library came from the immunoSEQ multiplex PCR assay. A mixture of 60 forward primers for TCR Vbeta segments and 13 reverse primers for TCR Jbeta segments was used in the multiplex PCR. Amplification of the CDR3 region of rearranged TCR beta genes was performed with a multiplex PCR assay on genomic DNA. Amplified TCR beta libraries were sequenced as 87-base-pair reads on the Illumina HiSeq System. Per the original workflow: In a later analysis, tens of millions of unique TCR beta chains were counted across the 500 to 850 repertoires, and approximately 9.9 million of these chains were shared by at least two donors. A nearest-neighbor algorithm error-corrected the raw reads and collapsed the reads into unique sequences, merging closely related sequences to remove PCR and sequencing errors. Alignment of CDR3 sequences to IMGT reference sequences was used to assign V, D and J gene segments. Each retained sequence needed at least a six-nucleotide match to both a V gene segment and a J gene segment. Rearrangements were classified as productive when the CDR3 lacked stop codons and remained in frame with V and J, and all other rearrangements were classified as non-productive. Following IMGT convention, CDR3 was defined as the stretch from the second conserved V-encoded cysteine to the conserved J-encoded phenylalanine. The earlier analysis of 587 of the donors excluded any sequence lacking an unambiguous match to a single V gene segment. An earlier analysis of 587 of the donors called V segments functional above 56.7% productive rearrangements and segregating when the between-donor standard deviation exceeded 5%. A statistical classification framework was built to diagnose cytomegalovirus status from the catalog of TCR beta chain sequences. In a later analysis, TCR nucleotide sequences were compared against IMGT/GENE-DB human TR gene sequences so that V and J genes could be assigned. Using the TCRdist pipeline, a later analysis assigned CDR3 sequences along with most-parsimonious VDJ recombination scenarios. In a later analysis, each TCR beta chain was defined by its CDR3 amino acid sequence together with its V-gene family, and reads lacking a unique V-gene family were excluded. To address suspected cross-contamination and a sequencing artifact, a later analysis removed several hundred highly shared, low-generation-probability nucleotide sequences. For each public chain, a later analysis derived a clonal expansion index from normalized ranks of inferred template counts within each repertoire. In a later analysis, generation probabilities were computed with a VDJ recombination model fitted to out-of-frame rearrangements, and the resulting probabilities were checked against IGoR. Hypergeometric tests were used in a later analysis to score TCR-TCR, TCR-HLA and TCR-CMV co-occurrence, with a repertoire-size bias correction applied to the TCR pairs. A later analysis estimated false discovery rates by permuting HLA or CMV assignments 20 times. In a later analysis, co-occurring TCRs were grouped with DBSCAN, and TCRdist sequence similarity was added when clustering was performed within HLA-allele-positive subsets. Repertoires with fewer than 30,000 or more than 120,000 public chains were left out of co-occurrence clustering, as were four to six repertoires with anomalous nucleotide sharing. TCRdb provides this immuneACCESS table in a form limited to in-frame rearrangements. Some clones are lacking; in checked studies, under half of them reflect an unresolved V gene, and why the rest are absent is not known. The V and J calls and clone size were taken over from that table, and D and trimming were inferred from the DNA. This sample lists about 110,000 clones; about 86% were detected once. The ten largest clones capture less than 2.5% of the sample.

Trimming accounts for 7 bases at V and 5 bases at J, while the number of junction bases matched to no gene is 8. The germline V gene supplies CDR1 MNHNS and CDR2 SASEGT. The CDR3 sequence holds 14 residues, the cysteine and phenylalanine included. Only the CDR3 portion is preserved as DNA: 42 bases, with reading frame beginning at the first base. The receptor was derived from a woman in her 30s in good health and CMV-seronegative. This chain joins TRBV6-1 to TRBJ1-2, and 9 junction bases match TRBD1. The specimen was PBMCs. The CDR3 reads CASNPSGQGYGYTF. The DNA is TGTGCCAGCAACCCATCGGGACAGGGATATGGCTACACCTTC.